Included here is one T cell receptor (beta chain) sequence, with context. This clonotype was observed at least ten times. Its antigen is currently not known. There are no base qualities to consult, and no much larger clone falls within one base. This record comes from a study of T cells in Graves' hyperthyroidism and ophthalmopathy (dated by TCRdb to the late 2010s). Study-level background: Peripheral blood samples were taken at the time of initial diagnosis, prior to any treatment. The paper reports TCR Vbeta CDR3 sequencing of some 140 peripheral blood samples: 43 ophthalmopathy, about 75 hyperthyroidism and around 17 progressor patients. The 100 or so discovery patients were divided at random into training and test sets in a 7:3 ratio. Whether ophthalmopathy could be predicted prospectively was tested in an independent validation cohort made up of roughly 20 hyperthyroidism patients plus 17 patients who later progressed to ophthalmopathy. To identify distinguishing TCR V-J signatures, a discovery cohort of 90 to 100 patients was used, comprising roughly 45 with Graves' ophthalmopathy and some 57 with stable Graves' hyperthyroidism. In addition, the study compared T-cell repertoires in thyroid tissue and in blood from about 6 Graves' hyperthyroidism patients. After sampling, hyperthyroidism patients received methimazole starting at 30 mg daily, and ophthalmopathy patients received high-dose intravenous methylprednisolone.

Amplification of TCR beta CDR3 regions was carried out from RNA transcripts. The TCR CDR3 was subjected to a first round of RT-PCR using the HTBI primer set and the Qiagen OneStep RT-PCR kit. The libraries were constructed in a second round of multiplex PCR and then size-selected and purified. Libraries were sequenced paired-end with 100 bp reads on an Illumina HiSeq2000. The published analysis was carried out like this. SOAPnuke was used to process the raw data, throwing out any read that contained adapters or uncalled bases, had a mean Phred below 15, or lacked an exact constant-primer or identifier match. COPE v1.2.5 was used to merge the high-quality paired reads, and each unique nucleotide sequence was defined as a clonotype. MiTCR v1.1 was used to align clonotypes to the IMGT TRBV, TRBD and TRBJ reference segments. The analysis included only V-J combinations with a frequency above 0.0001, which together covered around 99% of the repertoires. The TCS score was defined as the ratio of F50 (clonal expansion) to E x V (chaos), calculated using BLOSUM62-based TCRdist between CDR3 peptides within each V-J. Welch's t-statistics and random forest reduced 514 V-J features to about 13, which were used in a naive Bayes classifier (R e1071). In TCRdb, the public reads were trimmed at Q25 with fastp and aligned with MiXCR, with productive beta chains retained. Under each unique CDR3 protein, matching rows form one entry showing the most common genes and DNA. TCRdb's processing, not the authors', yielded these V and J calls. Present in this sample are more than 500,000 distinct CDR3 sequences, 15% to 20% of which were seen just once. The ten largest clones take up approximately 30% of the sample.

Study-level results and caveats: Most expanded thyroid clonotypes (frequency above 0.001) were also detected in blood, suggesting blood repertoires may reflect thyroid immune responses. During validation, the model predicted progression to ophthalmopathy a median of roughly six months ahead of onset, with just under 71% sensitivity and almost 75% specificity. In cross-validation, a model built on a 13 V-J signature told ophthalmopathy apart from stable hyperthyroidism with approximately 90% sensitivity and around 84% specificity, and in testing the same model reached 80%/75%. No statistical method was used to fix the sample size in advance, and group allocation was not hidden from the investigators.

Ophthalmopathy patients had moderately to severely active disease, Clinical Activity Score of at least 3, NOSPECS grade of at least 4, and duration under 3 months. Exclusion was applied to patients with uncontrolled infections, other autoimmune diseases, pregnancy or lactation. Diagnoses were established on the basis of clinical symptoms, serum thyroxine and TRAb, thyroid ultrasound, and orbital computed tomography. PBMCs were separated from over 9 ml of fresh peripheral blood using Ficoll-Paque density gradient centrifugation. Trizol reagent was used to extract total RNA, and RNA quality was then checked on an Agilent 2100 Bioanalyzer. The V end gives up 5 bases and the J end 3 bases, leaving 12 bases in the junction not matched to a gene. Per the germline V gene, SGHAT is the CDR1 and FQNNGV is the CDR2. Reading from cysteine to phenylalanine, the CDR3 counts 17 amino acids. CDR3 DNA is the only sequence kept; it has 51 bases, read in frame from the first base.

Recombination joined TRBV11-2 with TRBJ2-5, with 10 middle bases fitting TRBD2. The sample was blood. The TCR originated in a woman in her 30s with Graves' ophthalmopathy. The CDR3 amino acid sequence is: CASSRNLAGGSEETQYF. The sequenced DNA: TGTGCCAGCAGCCGTAATTTAGCGGGAGGTTCGGAAGAGACCCAGTACTTC.